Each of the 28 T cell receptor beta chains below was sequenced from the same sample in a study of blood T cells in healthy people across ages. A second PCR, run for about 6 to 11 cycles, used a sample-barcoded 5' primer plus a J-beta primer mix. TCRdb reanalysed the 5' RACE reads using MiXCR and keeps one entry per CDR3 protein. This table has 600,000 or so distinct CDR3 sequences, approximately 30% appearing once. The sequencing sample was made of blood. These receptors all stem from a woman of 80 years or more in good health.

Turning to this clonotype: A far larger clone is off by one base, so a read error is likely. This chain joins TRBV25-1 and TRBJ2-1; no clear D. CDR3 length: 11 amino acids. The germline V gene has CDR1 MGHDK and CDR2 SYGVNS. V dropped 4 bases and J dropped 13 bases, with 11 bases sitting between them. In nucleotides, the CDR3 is TGTGCCAGCAGTGGCCAAGAGACCCAGTTCTTC. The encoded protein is CASSGQETQFF.

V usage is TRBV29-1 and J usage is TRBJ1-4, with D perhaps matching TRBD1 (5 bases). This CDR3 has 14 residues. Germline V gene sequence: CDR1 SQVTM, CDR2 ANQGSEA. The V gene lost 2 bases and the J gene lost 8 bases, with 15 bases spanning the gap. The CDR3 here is CSVELRGFGEKLFF. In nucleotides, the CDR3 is TGCAGCGTTGAATTGAGGGGATTCGGAGAAAAACTGTTTTTT.

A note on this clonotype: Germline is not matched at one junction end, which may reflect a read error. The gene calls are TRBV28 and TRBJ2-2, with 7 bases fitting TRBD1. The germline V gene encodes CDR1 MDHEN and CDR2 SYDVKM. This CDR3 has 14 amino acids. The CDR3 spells CALRGQGIAGERFF. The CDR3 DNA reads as TGTGCCTTAAGGGGGCAGGGGATCGCCGGGGAGCGGTTTTTT.

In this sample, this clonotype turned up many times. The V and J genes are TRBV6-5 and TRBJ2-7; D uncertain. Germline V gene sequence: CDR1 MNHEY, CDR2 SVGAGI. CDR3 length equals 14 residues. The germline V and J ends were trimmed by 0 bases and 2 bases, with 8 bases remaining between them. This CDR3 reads CASSYSEQTYEQYF. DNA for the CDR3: TGTGCCAGCAGTTACTCTGAACAGACCTACGAGCAGTACTTC.

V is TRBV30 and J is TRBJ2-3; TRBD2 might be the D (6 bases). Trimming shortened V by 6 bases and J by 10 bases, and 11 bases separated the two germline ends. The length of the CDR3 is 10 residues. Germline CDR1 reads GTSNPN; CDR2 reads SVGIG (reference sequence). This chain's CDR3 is CACHTGAQYF. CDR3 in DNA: TGTGCCTGTCACACGGGGGCGCAGTATTTT.

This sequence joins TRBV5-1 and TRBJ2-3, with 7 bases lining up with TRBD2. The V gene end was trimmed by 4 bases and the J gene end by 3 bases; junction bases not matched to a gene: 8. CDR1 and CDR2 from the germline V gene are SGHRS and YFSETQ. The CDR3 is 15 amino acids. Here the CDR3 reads CASSPVRGTTDTQYF. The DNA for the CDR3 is TGCGCCAGCAGCCCCGTGCGGGGGACTACAGATACGCAGTATTTT.

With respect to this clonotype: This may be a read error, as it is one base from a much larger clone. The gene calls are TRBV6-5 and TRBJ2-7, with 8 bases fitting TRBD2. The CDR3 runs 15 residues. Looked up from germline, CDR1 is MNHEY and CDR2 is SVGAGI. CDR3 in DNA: TGTGTCAGCAGGGACGGGGGGGCCCCATCCTACGAGCAGTACTTC. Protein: CVSRDGGAPSYEQYF.

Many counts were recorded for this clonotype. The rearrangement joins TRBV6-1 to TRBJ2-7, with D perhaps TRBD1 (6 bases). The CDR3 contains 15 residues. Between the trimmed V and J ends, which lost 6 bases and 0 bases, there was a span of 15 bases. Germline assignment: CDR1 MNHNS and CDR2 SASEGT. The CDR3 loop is CASRGLEGDSYEQYF. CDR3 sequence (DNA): TGTGCCAGCAGAGGCCTTGAGGGGGACTCCTACGAGCAGTACTTC.

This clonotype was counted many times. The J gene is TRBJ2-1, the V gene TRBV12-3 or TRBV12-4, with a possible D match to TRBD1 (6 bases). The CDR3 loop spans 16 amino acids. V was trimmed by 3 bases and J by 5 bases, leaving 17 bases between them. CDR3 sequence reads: CASSFLLQGVDNEQFF. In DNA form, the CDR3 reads TGTGCCAGCAGTTTTTTGTTACAGGGAGTAGACAATGAGCAGTTCTTC.

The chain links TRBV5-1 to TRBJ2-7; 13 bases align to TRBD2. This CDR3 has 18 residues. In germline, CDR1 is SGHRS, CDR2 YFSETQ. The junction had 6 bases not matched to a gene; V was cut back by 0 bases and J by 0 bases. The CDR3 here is CASSLGTSGGLLSYEQYF. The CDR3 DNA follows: TGCGCCAGCAGCTTGGGGACTAGCGGGGGCCTCCTCTCCTACGAGCAGTACTTC.

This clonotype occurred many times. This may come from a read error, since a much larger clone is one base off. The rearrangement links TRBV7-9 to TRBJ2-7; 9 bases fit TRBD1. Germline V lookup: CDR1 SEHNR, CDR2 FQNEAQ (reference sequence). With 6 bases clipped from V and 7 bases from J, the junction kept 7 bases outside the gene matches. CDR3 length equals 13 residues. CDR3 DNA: TGTGCCAGCAGTCTGACAGGGGGGAATGAGCAGTACTTC. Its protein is CASSLTGGNEQYF.

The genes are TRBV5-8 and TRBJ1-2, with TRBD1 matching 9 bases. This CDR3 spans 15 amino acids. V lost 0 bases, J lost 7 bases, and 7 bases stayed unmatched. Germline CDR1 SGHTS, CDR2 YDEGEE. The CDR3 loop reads CASSLGVTGGSGYTF. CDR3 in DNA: TGTGCCAGCAGCTTGGGTGTGACAGGGGGGAGTGGCTACACCTTC.

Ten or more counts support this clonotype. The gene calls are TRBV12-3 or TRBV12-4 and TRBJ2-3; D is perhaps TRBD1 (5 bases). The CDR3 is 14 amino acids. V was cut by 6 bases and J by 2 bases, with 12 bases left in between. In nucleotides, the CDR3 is TGTGCCAGCAGCACCGACAGCAACACAGATACGCAGTATTTT. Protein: CASSTDSNTDTQYF.

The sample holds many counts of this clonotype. Here the CDR3 reads CATSRDREASGYTF. DNA of the CDR3: TGTGCCACCAGCAGGGACAGGGAAGCGAGTGGCTACACCTTC. The chain recombines TRBV15 with TRBJ1-2; 8 nucleotides align to TRBD1. The germline CDR1 and CDR2 sequences are LNHNV and YYDKDF (reference sequence). V lost 3 bases to trimming and J lost 7 bases; unmatched junction nucleotides: 7. The CDR3 is 14 residues long.

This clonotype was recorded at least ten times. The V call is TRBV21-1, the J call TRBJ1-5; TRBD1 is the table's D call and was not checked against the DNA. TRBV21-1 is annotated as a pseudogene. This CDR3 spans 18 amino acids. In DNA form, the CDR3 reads TGTGCCAGCAGCACGGGACAGCCAGGTCGGGATAGCAATCAGCCCCAGCATTTT. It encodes CASSTGQPGRDSNQPQHF.

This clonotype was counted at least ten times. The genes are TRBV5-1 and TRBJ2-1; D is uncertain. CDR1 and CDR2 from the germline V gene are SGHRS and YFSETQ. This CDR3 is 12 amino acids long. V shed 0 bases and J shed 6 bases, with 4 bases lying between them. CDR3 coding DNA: TGCGCCAGCAGCTTGGCCCCCAATGAGCAGTTCTTC. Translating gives CASSLAPNEQFF.

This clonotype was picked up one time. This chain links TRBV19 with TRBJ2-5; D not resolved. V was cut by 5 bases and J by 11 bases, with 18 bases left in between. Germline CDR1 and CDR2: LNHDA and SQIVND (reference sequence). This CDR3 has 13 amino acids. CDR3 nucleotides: TGTGCCAGTAGTGTCAGAGAATCGTACAAGCAGTACTTC. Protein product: CASSVRESYKQYF. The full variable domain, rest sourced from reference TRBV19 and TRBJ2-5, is DGGITQSPKYLFRKEGQNVTLSCEQNLNHDAMYWYRQDPGQGLRLIYYSQIVNDFQKGDIAEGYSVSREKKESFPLTVTSAQKNPTAFYLCASSVRESYKQYFGPGTRLLVL.

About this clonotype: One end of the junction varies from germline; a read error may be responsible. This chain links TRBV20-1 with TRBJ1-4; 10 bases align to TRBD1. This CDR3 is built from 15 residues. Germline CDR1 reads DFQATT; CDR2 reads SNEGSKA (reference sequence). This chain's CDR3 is CGARDPGQGSEKLFF. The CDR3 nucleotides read TGCGGTGCTAGAGATCCGGGACAGGGGAGCGAAAAACTGTTTTTT.

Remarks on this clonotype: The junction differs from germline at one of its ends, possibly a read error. This CDR3 is CVSSGTGNWQYF. CDR3 nucleotides: TGTGTCAGCAGTGGGACAGGGAATTGGCAGTACTTC. The J gene is TRBJ2-5, the V gene TRBV6-5, with 9 bases aligning to TRBD1. In germline, CDR1 is MNHEY, CDR2 SVGAGI. The CDR3 contains 12 residues.

The CDR3 DNA reads TGTGCCAGCAGTTATGGGGGTCCGAACACCGGGGAGCTGTTTTTT. This encodes CASSYGGPNTGELFF. V and J are TRBV12-3 or TRBV12-4 and TRBJ2-2, with D perhaps matching TRBD1 or TRBD2 (5 bases each). This CDR3 has 15 amino acids. The V and J ends lost 4 bases and 0 bases respectively, with 9 bases between them.

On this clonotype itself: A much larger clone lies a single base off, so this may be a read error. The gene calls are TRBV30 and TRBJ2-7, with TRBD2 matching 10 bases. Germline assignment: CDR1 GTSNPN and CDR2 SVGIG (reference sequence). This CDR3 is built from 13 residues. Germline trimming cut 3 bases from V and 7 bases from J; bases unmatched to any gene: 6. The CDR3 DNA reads TGTGCCTGGAGCCAACTAGCGGGGAATGAGCAGTACTTC. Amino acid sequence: CAWSQLAGNEQYF.

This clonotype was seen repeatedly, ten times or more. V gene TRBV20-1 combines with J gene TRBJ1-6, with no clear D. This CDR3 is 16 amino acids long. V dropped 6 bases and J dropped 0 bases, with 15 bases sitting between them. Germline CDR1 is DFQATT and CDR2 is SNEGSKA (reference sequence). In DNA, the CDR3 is TGCAGTGCCGTCTCGTCGATATTCTCCTATAATTCACCCCTCCACTTT. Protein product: CSAVSSIFSYNSPLHF.

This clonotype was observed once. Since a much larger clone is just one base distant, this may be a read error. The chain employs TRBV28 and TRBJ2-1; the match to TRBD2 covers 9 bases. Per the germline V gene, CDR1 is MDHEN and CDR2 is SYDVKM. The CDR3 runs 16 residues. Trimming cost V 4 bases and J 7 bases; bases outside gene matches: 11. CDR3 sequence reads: CASSSSGGTDRNEQFF. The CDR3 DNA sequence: TGTGCCAGCAGTTCCAGCGGGGGGACCGACCGAAATGAGCAGTTCTTC.

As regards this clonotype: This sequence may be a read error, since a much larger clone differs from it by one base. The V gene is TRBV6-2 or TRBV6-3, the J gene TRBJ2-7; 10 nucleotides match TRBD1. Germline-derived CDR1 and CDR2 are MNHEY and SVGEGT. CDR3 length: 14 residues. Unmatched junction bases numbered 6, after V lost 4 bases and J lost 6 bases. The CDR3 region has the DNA TGTGCCAGCAGTTCCGCCGGGACAGGGGCCGAGCAGTACTTC. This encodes CASSSAGTGAEQYF.

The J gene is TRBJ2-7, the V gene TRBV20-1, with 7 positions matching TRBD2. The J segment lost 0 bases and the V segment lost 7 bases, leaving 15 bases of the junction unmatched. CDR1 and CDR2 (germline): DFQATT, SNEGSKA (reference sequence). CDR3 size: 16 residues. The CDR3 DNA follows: TGCAGTGTCCCCGGTACGGGCGGGAGCCGCTCCTACGAGCAGTACTTC. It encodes CSVPGTGGSRSYEQYF.

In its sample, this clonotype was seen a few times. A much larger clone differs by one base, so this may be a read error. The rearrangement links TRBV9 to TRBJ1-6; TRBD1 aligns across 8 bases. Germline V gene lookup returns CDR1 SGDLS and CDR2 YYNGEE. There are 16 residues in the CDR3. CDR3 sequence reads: CASSVSQGVYNSPPHF. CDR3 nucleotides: TGTGCCAGCAGCGTCTCACAGGGGGTTTATAATTCACCCCCCCACTTT.

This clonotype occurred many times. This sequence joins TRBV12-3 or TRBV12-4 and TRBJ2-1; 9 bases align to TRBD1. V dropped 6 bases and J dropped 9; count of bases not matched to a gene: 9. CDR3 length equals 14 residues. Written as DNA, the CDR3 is TGTGCCAGCAGCCCGGGACAGGGTTTGAGTGAGCAGTTCTTC. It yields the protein CASSPGQGLSEQFF.

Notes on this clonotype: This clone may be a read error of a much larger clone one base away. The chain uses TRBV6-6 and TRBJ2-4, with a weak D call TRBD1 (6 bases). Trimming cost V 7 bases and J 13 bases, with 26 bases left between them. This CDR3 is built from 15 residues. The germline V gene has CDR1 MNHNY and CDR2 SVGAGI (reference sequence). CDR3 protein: CASTTTGGSYNEQYF. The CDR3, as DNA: TGTGCCAGCACCACGACAGGAGGCTCCTACAATGAGCAGTACTTC.